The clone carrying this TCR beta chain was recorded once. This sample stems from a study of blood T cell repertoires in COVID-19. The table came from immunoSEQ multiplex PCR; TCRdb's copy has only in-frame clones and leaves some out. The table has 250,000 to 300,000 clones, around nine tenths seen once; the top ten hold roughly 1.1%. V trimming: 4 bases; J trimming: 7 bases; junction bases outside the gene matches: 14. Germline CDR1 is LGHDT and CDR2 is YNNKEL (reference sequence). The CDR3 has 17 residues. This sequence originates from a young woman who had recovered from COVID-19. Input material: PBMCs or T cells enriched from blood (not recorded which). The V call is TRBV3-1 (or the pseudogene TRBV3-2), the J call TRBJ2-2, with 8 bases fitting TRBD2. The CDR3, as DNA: TGTGCCAGCAGCCGTTTCAGGCGGGAGGTCGGCGGCGGGGAGCTGTTTTTT. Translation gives CASSRFRREVGGGELFF.